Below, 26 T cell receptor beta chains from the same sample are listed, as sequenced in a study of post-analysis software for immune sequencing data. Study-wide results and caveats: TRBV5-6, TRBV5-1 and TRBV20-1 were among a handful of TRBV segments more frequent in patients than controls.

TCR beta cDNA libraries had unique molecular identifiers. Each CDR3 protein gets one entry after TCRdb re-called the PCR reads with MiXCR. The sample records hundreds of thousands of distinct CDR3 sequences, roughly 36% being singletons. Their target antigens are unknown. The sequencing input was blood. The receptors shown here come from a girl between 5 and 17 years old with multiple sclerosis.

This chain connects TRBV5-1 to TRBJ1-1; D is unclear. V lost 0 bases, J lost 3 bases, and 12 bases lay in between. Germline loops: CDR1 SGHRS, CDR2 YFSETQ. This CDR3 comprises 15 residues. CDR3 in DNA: TGCGCCAGCAGCTTGGTTTGGGGTCGGGACACTGAAGCTTTCTTT. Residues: CASSLVWGRDTEAFF. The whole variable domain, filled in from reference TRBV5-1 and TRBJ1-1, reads KAGVTQTPRYLIKTRGQQVTLSCSPISGHRSVSWYQQTPGQGLQFLFEYFSETQRNKGNFPGRFSGRQFSNSRSEMNVSTLELGDSALYLCASSLVWGRDTEAFFGQGTRLTVV.

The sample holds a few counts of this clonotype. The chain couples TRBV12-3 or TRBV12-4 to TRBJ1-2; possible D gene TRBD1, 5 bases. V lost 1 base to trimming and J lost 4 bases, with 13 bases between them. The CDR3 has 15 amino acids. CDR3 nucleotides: TGTGCCAGCAGTTTAGGGGGCAGGGCCACCTATGGCTACACCTTC. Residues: CASSLGGRATYGYTF.

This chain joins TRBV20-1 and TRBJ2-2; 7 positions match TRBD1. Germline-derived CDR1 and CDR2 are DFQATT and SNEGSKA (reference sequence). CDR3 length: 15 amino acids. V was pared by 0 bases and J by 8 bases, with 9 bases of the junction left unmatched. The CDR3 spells CSARDLTGNGGELFF. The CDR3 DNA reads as TGCAGTGCTAGAGATCTGACAGGGAATGGTGGGGAGCTGTTTTTT.

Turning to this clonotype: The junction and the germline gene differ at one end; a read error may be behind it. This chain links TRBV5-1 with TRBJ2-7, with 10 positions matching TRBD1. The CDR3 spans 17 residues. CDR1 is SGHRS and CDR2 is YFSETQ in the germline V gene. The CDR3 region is CASNLFLRGTGDVEQYF. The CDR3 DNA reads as TGCGCCAGCAACTTGTTCCTCAGGGGGACAGGGGACGTCGAGCAGTACTTC.

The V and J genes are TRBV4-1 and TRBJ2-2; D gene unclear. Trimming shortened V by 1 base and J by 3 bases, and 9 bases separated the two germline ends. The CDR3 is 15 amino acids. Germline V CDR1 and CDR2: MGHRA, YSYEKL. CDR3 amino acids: CASSQGVGYTGELFF. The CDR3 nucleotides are TGCGCCAGCAGCCAAGGGGTGGGGTACACCGGGGAGCTGTTTTTT.

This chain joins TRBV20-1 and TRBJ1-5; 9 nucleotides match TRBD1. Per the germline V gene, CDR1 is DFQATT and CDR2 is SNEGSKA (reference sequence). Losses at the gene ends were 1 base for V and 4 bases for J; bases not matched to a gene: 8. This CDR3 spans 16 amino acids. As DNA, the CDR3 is TGCAGTGCTAGAGGCAGGGACAGGGATTGGAATCAGCCCCAGCATTTT. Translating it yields CSARGRDRDWNQPQHF.

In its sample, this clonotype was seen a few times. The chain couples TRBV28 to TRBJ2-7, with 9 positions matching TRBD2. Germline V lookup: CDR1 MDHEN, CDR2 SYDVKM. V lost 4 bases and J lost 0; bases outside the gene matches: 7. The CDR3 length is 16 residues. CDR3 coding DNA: TGTGCCAGCAGTTGGGTAGCGGGGGACTCCTCCTACGAGCAGTACTTC. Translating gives CASSWVAGDSSYEQYF.

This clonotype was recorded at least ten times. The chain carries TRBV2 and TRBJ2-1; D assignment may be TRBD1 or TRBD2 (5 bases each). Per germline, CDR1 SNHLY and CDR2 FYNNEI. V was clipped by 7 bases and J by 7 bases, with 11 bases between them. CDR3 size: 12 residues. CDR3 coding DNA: TGTGCCAGCACCGAGAGGGGAAATGAGCAGTTCTTC. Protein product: CASTERGNEQFF.

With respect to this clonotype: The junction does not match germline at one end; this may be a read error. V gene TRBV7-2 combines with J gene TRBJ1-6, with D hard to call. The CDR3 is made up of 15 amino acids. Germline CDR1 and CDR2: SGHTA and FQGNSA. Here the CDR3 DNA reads TGTGCCAGCACCTCCACCCGCTCCTATAATTCACACCTCCACTTT. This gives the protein CASTSTRSYNSHLHF. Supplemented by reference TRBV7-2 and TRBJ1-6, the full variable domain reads GAGVSQSPSNKVTEKGKDVELRCDPISGHTALYWYRQSLGQGLEFLIYFQGNSAPDKSGLPSDRFSAERTGGSVSTLTIQRTQQEDSAVYLCASTSTRSYNSHLHFGNGTRLTVT.

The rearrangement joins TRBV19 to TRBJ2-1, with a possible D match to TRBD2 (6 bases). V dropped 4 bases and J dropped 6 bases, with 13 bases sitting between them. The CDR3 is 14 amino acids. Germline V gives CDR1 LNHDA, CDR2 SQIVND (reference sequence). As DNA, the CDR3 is TGTGCCAGTAGTAAAATCCGGGACTCCAATGAGCAGTTCTTC. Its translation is CASSKIRDSNEQFF.

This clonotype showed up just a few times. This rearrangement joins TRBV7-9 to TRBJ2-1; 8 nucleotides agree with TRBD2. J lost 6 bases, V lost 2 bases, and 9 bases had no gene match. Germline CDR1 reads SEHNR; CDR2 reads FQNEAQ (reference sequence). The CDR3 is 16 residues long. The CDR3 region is CASSLYGGAGVNEQFF. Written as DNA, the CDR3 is TGTGCCAGCAGCTTATACGGGGGGGCCGGCGTCAATGAGCAGTTCTTC.

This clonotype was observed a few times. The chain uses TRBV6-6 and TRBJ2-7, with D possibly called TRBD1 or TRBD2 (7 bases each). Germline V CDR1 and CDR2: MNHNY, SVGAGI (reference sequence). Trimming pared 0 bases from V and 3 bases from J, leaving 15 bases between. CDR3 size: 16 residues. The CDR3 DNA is TGTGCCAGCAGTTACTCCCCAGGGAGGGGGCTCTACGAGCAGTACTTC. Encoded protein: CASSYSPGRGLYEQYF.

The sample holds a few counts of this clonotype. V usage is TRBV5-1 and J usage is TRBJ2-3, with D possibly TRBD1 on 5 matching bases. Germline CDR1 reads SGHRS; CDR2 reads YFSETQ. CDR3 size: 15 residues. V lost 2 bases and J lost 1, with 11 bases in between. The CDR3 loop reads CASSFLTERTDTQYF. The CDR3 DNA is TGCGCCAGCAGCTTCCTGACAGAGCGCACAGATACGCAGTATTTT.

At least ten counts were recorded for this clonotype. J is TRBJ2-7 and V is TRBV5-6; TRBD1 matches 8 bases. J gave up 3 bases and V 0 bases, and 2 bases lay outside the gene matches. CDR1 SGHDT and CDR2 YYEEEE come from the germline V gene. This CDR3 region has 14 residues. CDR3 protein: CASSLDGTGYEQYF. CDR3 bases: TGTGCCAGCAGCTTGGATGGGACAGGCTACGAGCAGTACTTC.

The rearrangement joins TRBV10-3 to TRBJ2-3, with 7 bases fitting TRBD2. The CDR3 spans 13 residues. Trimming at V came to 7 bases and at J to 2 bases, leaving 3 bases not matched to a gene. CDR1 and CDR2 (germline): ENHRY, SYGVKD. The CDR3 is CAINRGVTDTQYF. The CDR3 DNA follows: TGTGCCATCAATCGGGGGGTCACAGATACGCAGTATTTT.

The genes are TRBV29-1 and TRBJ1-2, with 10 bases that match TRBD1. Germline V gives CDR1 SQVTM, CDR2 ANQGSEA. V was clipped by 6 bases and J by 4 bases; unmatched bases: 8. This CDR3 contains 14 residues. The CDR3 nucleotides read TGCAGCGTGGAGGGACAGGGGTTCGGCTATGGCTACACCTTC. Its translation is CSVEGQGFGYGYTF. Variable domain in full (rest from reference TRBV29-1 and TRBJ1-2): SAVISQKPSRDICQRGTSLTIQCQVDSQVTMMFWYRQQPGQSLTLIATANQGSEATYESGFVIDKFPISRPNLTFSTLTVSNMSPEDSSIYLCSVEGQGFGYGYTFGSGTRLTVV.

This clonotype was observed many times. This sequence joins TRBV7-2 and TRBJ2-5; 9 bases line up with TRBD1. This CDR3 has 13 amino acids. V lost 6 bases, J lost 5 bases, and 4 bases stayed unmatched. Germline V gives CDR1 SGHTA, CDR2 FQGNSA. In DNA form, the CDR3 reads TGTGCCAGCAGTTATGGACAGGGGGAGACCCAGTACTTC. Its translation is CASSYGQGETQYF.

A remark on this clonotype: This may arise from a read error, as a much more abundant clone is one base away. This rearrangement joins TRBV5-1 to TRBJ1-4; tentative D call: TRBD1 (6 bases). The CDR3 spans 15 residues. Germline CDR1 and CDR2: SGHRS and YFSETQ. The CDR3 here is CASSHTPGQEEKRFF. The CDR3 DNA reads TGCGCCAGCAGCCACACGCCGGGACAAGAAGAAAAACGGTTTTTT.

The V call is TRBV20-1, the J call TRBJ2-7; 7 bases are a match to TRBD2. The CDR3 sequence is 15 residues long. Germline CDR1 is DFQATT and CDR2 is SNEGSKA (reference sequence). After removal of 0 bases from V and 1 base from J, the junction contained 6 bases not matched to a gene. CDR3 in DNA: TGCAGTGCTAGAGATGGGGGGGTTGCTTCCTACGAGCAGTACTTC. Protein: CSARDGGVASYEQYF.

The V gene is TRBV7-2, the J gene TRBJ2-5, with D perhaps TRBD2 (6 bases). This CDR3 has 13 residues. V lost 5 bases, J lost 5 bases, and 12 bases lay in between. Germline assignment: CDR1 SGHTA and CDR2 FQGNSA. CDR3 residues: CASSDRGGETQYF. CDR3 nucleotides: TGTGCCAGCAGCGACCGTGGGGGGGAGACCCAGTACTTC.

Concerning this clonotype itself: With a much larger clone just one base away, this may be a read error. For the CDR3, the DNA is TGTGCCAGCAGCCCCTCGGGACAGGGGACCTATGGCTACACCTTC. The encoded protein is CASSPSGQGTYGYTF. V usage is TRBV4-2 and J usage is TRBJ1-2, with 10 nucleotides matching TRBD1. CDR3 length: 15 residues. The germline V gene has CDR1 LGHNA and CDR2 YNFKEQ. J was trimmed by 4 bases and V by 4 bases; bases with no gene match: 6.

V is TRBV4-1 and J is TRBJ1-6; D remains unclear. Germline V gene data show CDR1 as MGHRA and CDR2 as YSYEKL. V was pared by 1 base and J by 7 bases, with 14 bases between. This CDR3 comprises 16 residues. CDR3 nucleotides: TGCGCCAGCAGCCAAGGTCGGGCACGAGGGAATTCACCCCTCCACTTT. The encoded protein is CASSQGRARGNSPLHF.

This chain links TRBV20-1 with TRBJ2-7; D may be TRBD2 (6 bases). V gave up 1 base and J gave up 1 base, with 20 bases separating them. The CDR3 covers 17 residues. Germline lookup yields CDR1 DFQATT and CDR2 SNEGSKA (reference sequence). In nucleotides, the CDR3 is TGCAGTGCTAGAGCCTCAGGCCAGCGGAGGGATTCCTACGAGCAGTACTTC. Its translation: CSARASGQRRDSYEQYF.

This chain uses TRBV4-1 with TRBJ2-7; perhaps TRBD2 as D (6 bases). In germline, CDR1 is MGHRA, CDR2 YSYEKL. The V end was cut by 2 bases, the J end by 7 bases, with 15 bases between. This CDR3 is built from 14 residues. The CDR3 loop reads CASSQPSSGREQYF. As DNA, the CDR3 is TGCGCCAGCAGCCAACCAAGTTCAGGGAGGGAGCAGTACTTC.

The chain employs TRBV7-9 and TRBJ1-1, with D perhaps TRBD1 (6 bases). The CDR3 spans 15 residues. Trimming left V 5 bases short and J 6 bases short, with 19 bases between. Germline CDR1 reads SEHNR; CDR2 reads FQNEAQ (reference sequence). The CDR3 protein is CASSQDGGRGAEAFF. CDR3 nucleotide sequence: TGTGCCAGCAGCCAGGACGGGGGCCGGGGCGCTGAAGCTTTCTTT.

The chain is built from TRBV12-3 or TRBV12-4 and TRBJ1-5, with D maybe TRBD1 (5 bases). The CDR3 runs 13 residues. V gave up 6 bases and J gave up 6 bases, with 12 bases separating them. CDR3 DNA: TGTGCCAGCAGGCTTACCAGGGTTCAGCCCCAGCATTTT. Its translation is CASRLTRVQPQHF.